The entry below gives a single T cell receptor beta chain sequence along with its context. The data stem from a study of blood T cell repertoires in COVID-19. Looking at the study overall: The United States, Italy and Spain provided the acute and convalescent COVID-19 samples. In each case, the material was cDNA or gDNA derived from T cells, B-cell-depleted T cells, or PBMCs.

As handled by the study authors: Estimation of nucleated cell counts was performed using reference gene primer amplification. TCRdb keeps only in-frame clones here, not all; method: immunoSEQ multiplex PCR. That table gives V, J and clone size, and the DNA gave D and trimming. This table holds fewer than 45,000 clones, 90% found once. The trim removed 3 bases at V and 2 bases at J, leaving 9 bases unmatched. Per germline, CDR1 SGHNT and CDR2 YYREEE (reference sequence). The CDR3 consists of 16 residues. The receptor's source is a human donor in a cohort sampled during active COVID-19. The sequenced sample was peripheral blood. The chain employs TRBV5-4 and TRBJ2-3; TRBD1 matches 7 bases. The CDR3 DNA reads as TGTGCCAGCAGCTCACCGGACAGGTATCCCACAGATACGCAGTATTTT. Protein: CASSSPDRYPTDTQYF.